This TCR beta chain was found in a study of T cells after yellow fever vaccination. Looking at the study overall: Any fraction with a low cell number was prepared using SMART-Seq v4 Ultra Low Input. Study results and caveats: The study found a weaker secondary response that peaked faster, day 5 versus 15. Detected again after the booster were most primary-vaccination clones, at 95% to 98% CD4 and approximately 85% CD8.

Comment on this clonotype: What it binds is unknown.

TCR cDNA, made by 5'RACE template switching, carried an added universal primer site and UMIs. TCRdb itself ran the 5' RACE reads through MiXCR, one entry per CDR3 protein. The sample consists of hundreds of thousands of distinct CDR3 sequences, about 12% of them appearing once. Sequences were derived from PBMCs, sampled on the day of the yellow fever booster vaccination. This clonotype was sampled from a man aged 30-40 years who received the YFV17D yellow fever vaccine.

CDR3 amino acids: CASSVPGGNEQFF. Written as DNA, the CDR3 is TGTGCCAGCAGCGTCCCCGGGGGCAATGAGCAGTTCTTC. V is TRBV5-4 and J is TRBJ2-1, with TRBD2 as a possible D gene (6 bases). The germline CDR1 and CDR2 sequences are SGHNT and YYREEE (reference sequence). This CDR3 spans 13 amino acids. Trimming removed 4 bases at V and 6 bases at J, with 11 bases between.